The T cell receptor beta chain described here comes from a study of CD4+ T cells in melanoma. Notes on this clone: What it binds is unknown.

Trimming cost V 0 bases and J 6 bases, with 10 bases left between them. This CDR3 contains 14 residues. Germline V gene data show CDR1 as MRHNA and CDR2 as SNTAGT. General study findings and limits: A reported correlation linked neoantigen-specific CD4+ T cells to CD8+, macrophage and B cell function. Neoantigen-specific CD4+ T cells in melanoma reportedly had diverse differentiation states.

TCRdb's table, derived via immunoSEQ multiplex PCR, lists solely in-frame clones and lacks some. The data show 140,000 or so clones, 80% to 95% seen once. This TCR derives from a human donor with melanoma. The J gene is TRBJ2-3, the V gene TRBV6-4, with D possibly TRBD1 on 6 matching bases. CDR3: CASSDSITGDTQYF. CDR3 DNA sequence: TGTGCCAGCAGTGACTCGATTACAGGGGATACGCAGTATTTT.